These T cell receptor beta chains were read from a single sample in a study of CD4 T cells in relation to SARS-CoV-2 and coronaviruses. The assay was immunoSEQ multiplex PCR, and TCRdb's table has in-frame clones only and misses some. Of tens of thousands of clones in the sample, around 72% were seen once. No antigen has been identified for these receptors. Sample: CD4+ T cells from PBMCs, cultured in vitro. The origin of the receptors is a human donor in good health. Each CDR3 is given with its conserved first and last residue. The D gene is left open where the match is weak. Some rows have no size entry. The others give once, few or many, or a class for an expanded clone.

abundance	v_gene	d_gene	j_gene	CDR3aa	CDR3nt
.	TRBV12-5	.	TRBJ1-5	CASGGYLNSNQPQHF	TGTGCTAGTGGTGGGTACCTAAATAGCAATCAGCCCCAGCATTTT
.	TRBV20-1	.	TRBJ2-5	CSARGRETQYF	TGCAGTGCTAGGGGTCGAGAGACCCAGTACTTC
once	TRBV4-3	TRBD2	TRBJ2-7	CASSQDWTSGSDEQYF	TGCGCCAGCAGCCAAGATTGGACTAGCGGGAGTGACGAGCAGTACTTC
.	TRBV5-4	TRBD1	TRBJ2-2	CASSFRDRGGTGELFF	TGTGCCAGCAGCTTTCGGGACAGGGGTGGGACCGGGGAGCTGTTTTTT
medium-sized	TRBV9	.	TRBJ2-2	CASSVAGGAGTGELFF	TGTGCCAGCAGCGTAGCCGGGGGCGCGGGCACCGGGGAGCTGTTTTTT
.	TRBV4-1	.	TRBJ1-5	CASSQVGTGNQPQHF	TGCGCCAGCAGCCAAGTAGGGACGGGCAATCAGCCCCAGCATTTT
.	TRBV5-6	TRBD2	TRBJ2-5	CASSSTGTSPETQYF	TGTGCCAGCAGCTCAACCGGGACTAGCCCTGAGACCCAGTACTTC
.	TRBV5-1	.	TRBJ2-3	CASSATAGVDTQYF	TGCGCCAGCAGCGCGACGGCCGGGGTAGATACGCAGTATTTT
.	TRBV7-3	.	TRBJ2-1	CASSLTRLGGEQFF	TGTGCCAGCAGCTTAACTCGTCTAGGAGGCGAGCAGTTCTTC
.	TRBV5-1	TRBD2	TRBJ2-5	CASSVGLAEYQETQYF	TGCGCCAGCAGCGTGGGACTAGCAGAGTACCAAGAGACCCAGTACTTC
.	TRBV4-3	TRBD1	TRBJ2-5	CASSQGTGGRRRETQYF	TGCGCCAGCAGCCAAGGTACAGGGGGCAGGAGAAGAGAGACCCAGTACTTC
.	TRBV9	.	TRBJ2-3	CASSANPSHTDTQYF	TGTGCCAGCAGCGCGAACCCATCCCACACAGATACGCAGTATTTT
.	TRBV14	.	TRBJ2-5	CASSQDGPRGPQYF	TGTGCCAGCAGCCAAGATGGCCCCCGGGGGCCCCAGTACTTC
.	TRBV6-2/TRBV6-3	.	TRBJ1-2	CASSYFPGTLGYTF	TGTGCCAGCAGTTACTTTCCAGGGACTCTTGGCTACACCTTC
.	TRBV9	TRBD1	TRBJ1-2	CASSPDQSPGQAVGRNGYTF	TGTGCCAGCAGCCCAGATCAATCTCCGGGACAGGCGGTAGGTAGGAATGGCTACACCTTC
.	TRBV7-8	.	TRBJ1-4	CASSLVPGAVANEKLFF	TGTGCCAGCAGCTTGGTTCCAGGCGCGGTGGCTAATGAAAAACTGTTTTTT
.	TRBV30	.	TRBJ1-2	CAWSVLGQEGGYTF	TGTGCCTGGAGTGTACTGGGCCAGGAGGGTGGCTACACCTTC
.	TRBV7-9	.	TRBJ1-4	CASSLGGYEKLFF	TGTGCCAGTTCGCTGGGGGGGTATGAAAAACTGTTTTTT
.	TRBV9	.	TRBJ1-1	CASSLGHRNTEAFF	TGTGCCAGCAGCCTGGGACACCGGAACACTGAAGCTTTCTTT
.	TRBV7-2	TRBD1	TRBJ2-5	CASSRGQGKETQYF	TGTGCCAGCAGCCGCGGACAGGGGAAAGAGACCCAGTACTTC
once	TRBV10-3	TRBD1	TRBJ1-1	CAISDRTGPNTEAFF	TGTGCCATCAGTGACCGGACAGGCCCGAACACTGAAGCTTTCTTT
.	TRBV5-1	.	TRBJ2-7	CASSLDRSLYEQYF	TGCGCCAGCAGCTTGGATAGGAGCCTCTACGAGCAGTACTTC
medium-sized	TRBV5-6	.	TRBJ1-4	CASSWGINEKLFF	TGTGCCAGCAGCTGGGGGATTAATGAAAAACTGTTTTTT
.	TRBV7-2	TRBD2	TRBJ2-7	CASRTSGLSSYEQYF	TGTGCCAGCCGGACTAGCGGTCTGAGCTCCTACGAGCAGTACTTC
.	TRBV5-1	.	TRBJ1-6	CASSPYSGIDSPLHF	TGCGCCAGCTCCCCCTACTCAGGGATAGATTCACCCCTCCACTTT
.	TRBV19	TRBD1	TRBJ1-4	CASSLGTANEKLFF	TGTGCCAGTAGTCTCGGGACAGCTAATGAAAAACTGTTTTTT
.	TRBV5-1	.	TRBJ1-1	CASRAGTPGTEAFF	TGCGCCAGCAGGGCCGGGACCCCCGGCACTGAAGCTTTCTTT
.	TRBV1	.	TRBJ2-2	CTSSQDPGGTGELFF	TGCACCAGCAGCCAAGATCCAGGGGGCACCGGGGAGCTGTTTTTT
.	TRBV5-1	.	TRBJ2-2	CASSLEGGNTGELFF	TGCGCCAGCAGCTTGGAGGGGGGGAACACCGGGGAGCTGTTTTTT
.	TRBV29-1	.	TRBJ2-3	CSVGALGGSADTQYF	TGCAGCGTTGGGGCCCTCGGGGGTAGCGCTGATACGCAGTATTTT
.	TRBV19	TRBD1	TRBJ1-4	CASSLQGASTNEKLFF	TGTGCCAGTAGTTTACAGGGGGCATCGACTAATGAAAAACTGTTTTTT
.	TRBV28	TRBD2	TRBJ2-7	CASSGGQIAGRSYEQYF	TGTGCCAGCAGTGGCGGCCAGATAGCGGGGCGGTCCTACGAGCAGTACTTC